The rows below give T cell receptor beta chains drawn from one sample of a study of cytomegalovirus exposure and HLA in healthy donors. The method was immunoSEQ multiplex PCR; TCRdb's version includes in-frame clones alone and lacks a portion of them. In the table there are under 200,000 clones, approximately 80% of which are singletons. Sequences were obtained from PBMCs. The origin of the receptors is a woman between 40 and 50 years old in good health and CMV-seropositive. Each CDR3 is given with its conserved first and last residue. The D gene is left open where the match is weak. A row's size may be missing; if present it is once, few, many or a size class.

CASSYLGSNADTQYF TGTGCCAGCAGTTACCTCGGGAGTAACGCAGATACGCAGTATTTT - TRBV6-6 - TRBJ2-3
CSSSFYRGTNEKLFF TGTTCCAGCAGCTTCTACAGGGGGACTAATGAAAAACTGTTTTTT - TRBV7-9 TRBD1 TRBJ1-4
CAWTPDRNTEAFF TGTGCCTGGACTCCTGACAGGAACACTGAAGCTTTCTTT - TRBV30 - TRBJ1-1
CASRATSGILGDEQFF TGTGCCAGCAGGGCGACTAGCGGGATACTGGGGGATGAGCAGTTCTTC - TRBV2 TRBD2 TRBJ2-1
CASSQGLESWNEQFF TGCGCCAGCAGCCAGGGACTAGAGAGTTGGAATGAGCAGTTCTTC - TRBV5-1 TRBD2 TRBJ2-1
CASSQSEGGELFF TGTGCCAGCAGCCAATCTGAGGGCGGGGAGCTGTTTTTT - TRBV14 - TRBJ2-2
CASSRQGSNQPQHF TGTGCCAGCAGCCGACAGGGAAGCAATCAGCCCCAGCATTTT - TRBV7-8 TRBD1 TRBJ1-5
CSVAEGTKAYEQYF TGCAGCGTCGCGGAAGGGACAAAAGCCTACGAGCAGTACTTC - TRBV29-1 - TRBJ2-7
CASSVVGDSRQPQHF TGTGCCAGCAGCGTCGTAGGGGACAGTCGGCAGCCCCAGCATTTT - TRBV7-9 TRBD1 TRBJ1-5
CAWNRVGTEAFF TGTGCCTGGAACAGGGTTGGCACTGAAGCTTTCTTT - TRBV30 - TRBJ1-1
CASSPGQSSDEQYF TGCGCCAGCAGCCCCGGACAGAGCTCGGACGAGCAGTACTTC - TRBV5-1 - TRBJ2-7
CASSPSGLAGVDEQYF TGCGCCAGCAGCCCCTCGGGACTAGCGGGAGTAGACGAGCAGTACTTC once TRBV5-1 TRBD2 TRBJ2-7
CASSWGLAGGLYNEQFF TGTGCCAGCAGCTGGGGACTAGCGGGGGGGCTCTACAATGAGCAGTTCTTC - TRBV7-2 TRBD2 TRBJ2-1
CASTEDRYNEQFF TGTGCCAGCACCGAAGACAGATACAATGAGCAGTTCTTC - TRBV2 - TRBJ2-1
CASSAGQANYGYTF TGTGCCAGCAGTGCCGGACAGGCTAACTATGGCTACACCTTC - TRBV6-1 TRBD1 TRBJ1-2
CASKDSMLNSPLHF TGTGCCAGCAAGGACAGCATGCTTAATTCACCCCTCCACTTT - TRBV2 - TRBJ1-6
CATSTSSRTSTDTQYF TGTGCCACCAGCACCTCTAGCCGAACTAGCACAGATACGCAGTATTTT - TRBV15 - TRBJ2-3
CASRNLGKTGFSYGYTF TGCGCCAGCAGAAACCTTGGAAAAACAGGGTTTTCCTATGGCTACACCTTC - TRBV5-1 - TRBJ1-2
CASSIRPTGGRANVLTF TGTGCCAGTAGTATTCGTCCCACAGGGGGCAGGGCCAACGTCCTGACTTTC - TRBV19 TRBD1 TRBJ2-6
CAWMGQLNTEAFF TGTGCCTGGATGGGACAACTGAACACTGAAGCTTTCTTT - TRBV30 - TRBJ1-1
CASSSTRRDTQYF TGTGCCAGCAGCAGTACAAGGAGAGATACGCAGTATTTT once TRBV5-6 - TRBJ2-3
CASSGSTGLGEQYF TGTGCCAGCAGCGGTAGCACAGGGTTAGGGGAGCAGTACTTC - TRBV5-6 - TRBJ2-7
CASSPLAGGGNEQFF TGTGCCAGCTCACCGCTAGCGGGAGGGGGAAATGAGCAGTTCTTC - TRBV18 TRBD2 TRBJ2-1
CASSQDSRGGYNEQFF TGCGCCAGCAGCCAAGACTCGCGGGGTGGCTACAATGAGCAGTTCTTC - TRBV4-3 - TRBJ2-1
CASSTPGGSSYNEQFF TGCGCCAGCAGCACCCCCGGGGGGAGCTCCTACAATGAGCAGTTCTTC - TRBV5-1 TRBD2 TRBJ2-1
CASTKGGASEQYF TGTGCCAGCACGAAGGGGGGGGCGAGCGAGCAGTACTTC - TRBV6-5 - TRBJ2-7
CASSVVDSGKDTEAFF TGTGCCAGCAGCGTAGTTGATTCAGGGAAGGACACTGAAGCTTTCTTT - TRBV9 - TRBJ1-1
CASSSRLAGPYEQYF TGCGCCAGCAGCTCCAGACTAGCCGGACCCTACGAGCAGTACTTC once TRBV4-1 TRBD2 TRBJ2-7
CASSLGGGQETQYF TGTGCCAGCAGCTTAGGAGGAGGCCAAGAGACCCAGTACTTC - TRBV7-9 - TRBJ2-5
CASSNPTGPAYEQYF TGTGCCAGTAGCAACCCTACAGGGCCAGCCTACGAGCAGTACTTC - TRBV19 - TRBJ2-7
CASSLTSGHTDTQYF TGTGCCAGTAGTCTAACTAGCGGGCATACAGATACGCAGTATTTT - TRBV19 TRBD2 TRBJ2-3
CASSFSAGLADNYEQYF TGTGCCAGCAGCTTTTCCGCTGGACTAGCGGATAACTACGAGCAGTACTTC - TRBV11-2 TRBD2 TRBJ2-7
CASSPGKREMVEETQYF TGTGCCAGCAGCCCCGGAAAGCGGGAGATGGTTGAAGAGACCCAGTACTTC - TRBV11-3 TRBD2 TRBJ2-5
CASSLGPSGSYEQYF TGTGCCAGCAGCTTAGGTCCTAGCGGCAGCTACGAGCAGTACTTC once TRBV13 TRBD2 TRBJ2-7
CASNNGVAGDNEQFF TGTGCCAGCAACAACGGGGTAGCGGGGGACAATGAGCAGTTCTTC - TRBV6-6 TRBD2 TRBJ2-1
CASTMTVGEQYF TGTGCCAGCACAATGACTGTCGGGGAGCAGTACTTC - TRBV2 - TRBJ2-7
CAHRGSSIGYTF TGTGCCCACAGGGGATCTAGTATCGGCTACACCTTC - TRBV30 TRBD1 TRBJ1-2
CASSMYGGGETRDEQYF TGTGCCAGTAGTATGTATGGCGGGGGGGAGACTCGCGACGAGCAGTACTTC - TRBV19 TRBD2 TRBJ2-7
CASAWDRPFSGNTIYF TGTGCCAGTGCTTGGGACAGGCCCTTCTCTGGAAACACCATATATTTT - TRBV2 TRBD1 TRBJ1-3
CASTHSEKLFF TGTGCCAGTACCCACTCGGAAAAACTGTTTTTT - TRBV19 - TRBJ1-4
CASSMDRGGLVYATNEKLFF TGTGCCAGTAGTATGGACAGGGGAGGACTCGTATACGCAACTAATGAAAAACTGTTTTTT - TRBV19 TRBD1 TRBJ1-4
CSVTGTTAYEQYF TGCAGCGTAACTGGGACAACCGCCTACGAGCAGTACTTC - TRBV29-1 - TRBJ2-7
CASSVTSGGSYEQYF TGTGCCAGCAGCGTGACCAGCGGAGGTTCCTACGAGCAGTACTTC - TRBV9 - TRBJ2-7
CASSRWTVDSNQPQHF TGTGCCAGTAGTAGATGGACAGTTGATAGCAATCAGCCCCAGCATTTT - TRBV19 - TRBJ1-5
CASSRQGGNEQFF TGTGCCAGCAGCAGACAGGGGGGGAATGAGCAGTTCTTC - TRBV7-2 TRBD1 TRBJ2-1
CASSRIPGHGYEQYF TGTGCCAGCAGTCGAATCCCGGGACACGGCTACGAGCAGTACTTC - TRBV6-5 - TRBJ2-7